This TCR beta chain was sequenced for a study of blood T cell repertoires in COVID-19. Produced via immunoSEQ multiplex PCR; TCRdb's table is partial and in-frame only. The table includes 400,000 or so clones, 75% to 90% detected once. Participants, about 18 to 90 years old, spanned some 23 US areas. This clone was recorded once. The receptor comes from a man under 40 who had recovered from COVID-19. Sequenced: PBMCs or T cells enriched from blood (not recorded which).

CDR3 amino acids: CASSFGYCNQPQHF. CDR3 nucleotide sequence: TGTGCCAGCAGCTTTGGTTACTGCAATCAGCCCCAGCATTTT. This chain uses TRBV12-1 with TRBJ1-5. TRBV12-1 is described as a pseudogene. The CDR3 has 14 amino acids.